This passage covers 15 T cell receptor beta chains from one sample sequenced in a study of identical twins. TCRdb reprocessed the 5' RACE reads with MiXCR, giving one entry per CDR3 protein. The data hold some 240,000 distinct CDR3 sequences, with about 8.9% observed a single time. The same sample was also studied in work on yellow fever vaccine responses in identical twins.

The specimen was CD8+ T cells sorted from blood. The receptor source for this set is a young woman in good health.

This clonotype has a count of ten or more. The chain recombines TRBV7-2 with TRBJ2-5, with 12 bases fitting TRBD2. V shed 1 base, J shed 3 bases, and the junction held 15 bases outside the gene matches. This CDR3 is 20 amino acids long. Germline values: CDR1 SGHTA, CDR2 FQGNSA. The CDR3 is CASSLGPLAGGPSVKETQYF. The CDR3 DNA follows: TGTGCCAGCAGCTTAGGGCCTCTAGCGGGAGGGCCCAGCGTAAAAGAGACCCAGTACTTC.

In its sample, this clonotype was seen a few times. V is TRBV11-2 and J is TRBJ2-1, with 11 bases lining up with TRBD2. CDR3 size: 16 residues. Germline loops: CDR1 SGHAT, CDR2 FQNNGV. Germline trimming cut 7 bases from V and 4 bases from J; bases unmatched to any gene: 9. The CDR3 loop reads CASTPYTSGGYNEQFF. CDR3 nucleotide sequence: TGTGCCAGCACCCCTTATACTAGCGGGGGTTACAATGAGCAGTTCTTC.

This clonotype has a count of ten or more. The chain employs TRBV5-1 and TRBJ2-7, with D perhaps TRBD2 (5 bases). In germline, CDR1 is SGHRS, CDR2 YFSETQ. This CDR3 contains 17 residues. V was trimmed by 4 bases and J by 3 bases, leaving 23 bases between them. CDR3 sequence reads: CASSRSPELGEHYEQYF. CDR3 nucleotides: TGCGCCAGCAGCCGTTCTCCTGAACTAGGCGAACACTACGAGCAGTACTTC.

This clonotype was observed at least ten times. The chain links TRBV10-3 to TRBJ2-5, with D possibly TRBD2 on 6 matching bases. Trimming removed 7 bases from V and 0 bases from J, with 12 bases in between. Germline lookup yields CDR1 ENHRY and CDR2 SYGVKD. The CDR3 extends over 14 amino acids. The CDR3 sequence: CAIMREGYQETQYF. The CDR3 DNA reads TGTGCCATCATGCGGGAAGGGTACCAAGAGACCCAGTACTTC.

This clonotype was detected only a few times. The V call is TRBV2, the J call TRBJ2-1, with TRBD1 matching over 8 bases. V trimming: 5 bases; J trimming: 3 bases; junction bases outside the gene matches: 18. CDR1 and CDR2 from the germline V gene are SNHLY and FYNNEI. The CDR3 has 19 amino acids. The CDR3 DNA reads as TGTGCCAGCAGTCAACCAGGGGGCCTCACTGGTTCCTACTACAATGAGCAGTTCTTC. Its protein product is CASSQPGGLTGSYYNEQFF.

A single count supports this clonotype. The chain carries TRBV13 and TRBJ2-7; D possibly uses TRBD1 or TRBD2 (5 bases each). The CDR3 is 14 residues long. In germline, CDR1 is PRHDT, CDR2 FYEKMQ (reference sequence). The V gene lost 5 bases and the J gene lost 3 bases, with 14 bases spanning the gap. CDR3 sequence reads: CASSLGTLSYEQYF. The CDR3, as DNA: TGTGCCAGCAGCCTCGGGACGCTAAGCTACGAGCAGTACTTC.

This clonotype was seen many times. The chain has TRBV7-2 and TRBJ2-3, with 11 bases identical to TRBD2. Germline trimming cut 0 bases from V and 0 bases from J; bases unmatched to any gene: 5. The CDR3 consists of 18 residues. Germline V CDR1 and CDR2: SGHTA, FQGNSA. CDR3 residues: CASSLAKGLAVSTDTQYF. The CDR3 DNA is TGTGCCAGCAGCTTAGCTAAGGGACTAGCGGTTAGCACAGATACGCAGTATTTT. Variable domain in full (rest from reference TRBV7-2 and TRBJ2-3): GAGVSQSPSNKVTEKGKDVELRCDPISGHTALYWYRQSLGQGLEFLIYFQGNSAPDKSGLPSDRFSAERTGGSVSTLTIQRTQQEDSAVYLCASSLAKGLAVSTDTQYFGPGTRLTVL.

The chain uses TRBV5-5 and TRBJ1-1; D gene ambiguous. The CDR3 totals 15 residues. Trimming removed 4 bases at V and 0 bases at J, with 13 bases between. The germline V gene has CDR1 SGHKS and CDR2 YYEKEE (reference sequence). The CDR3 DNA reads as TGTGCCAGCAGCCCCGAGACTGGCATGAACACTGAAGCTTTCTTT. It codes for CASSPETGMNTEAFF.

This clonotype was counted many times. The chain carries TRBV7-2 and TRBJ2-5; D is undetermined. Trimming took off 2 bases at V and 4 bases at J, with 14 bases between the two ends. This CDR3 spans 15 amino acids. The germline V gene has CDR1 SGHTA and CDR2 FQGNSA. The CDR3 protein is CASSLWADEAETQYF. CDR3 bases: TGTGCCAGCAGCTTATGGGCGGACGAGGCAGAGACCCAGTACTTC.

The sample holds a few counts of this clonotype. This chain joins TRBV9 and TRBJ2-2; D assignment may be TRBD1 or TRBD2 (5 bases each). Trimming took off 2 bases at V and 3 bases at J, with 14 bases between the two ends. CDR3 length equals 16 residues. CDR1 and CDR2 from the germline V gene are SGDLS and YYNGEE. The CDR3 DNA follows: TGTGCCAGCAGCGTCACCGGGACCTTAGACACCGGGGAGCTGTTTTTT. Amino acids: CASSVTGTLDTGELFF. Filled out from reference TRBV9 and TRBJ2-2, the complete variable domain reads DSGVTQTPKHLITATGQRVTLRCSPRSGDLSVYWYQQSLDQGLQFLIQYYNGEERAKGNILERFSAQQFPDLHSELNLSSLELGDSALYFCASSVTGTLDTGELFFGEGSRLTVL.

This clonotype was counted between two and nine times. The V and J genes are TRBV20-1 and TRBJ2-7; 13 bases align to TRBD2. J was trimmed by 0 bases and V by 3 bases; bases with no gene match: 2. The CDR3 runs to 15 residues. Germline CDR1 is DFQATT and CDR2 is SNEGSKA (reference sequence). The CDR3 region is CSARRLAGGSYEQYF. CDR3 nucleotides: TGCAGTGCTAGGAGACTAGCGGGAGGCTCCTACGAGCAGTACTTC.

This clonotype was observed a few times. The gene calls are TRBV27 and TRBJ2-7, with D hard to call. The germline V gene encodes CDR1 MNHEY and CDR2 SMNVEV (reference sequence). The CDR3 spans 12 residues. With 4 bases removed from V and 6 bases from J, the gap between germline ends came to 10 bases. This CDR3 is CASSSSGAEQYF. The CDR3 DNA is TGTGCCAGCAGTTCCTCGGGTGCCGAGCAGTACTTC.

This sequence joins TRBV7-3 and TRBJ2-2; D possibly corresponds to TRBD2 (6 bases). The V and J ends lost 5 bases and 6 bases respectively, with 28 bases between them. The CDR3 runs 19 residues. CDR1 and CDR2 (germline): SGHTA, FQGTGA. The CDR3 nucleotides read TGTGCCAGCAGCCCCTCGTCGGAGGGGCAATTTGTAAGGGCCGGGGAGCTGTTTTTT. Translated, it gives CASSPSSEGQFVRAGELFF. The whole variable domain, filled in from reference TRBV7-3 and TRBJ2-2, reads GAGVSQTPSNKVTEKGKYVELRCDPISGHTALYWYRQSLGQGPEFLIYFQGTGAADDSGLPNDRFFAVRPEGSVSTLKIQRTERGDSAVYLCASSPSSEGQFVRAGELFFGEGSRLTVL.

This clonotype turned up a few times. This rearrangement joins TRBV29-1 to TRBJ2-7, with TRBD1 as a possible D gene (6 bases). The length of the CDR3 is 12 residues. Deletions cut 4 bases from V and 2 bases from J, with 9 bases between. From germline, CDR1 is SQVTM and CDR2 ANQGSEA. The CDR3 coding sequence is TGCAGCGTTGGGACAGTGACCTACGAGCAGTACTTC. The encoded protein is CSVGTVTYEQYF.

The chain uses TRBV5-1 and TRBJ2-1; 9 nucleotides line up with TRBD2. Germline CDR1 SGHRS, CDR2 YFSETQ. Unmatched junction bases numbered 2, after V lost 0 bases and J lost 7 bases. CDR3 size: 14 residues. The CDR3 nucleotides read TGCGCCAGCAGCTTGGTAGCGGGAGTTAATGAGCAGTTCTTC. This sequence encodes CASSLVAGVNEQFF.